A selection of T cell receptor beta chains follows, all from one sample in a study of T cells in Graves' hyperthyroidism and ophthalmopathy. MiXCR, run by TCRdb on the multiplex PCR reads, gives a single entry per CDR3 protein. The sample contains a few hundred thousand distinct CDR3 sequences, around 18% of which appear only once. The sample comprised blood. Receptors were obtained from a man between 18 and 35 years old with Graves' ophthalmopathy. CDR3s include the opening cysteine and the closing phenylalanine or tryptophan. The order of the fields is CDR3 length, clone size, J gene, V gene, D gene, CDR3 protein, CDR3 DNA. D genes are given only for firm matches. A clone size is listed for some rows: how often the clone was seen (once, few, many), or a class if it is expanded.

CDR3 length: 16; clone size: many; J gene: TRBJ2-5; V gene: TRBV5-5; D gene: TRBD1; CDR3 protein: CASSTGTGTGLETQYF; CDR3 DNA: TGTGCCAGCAGCACCGGAACCGGGACAGGACTAGAGACCCAGTACTTC
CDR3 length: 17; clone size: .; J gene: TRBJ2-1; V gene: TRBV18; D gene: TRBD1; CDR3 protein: CASSPRPGQGYDNEQFF; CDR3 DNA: TGTGCCAGCTCACCAAGACCCGGACAGGGGTACGACAATGAGCAGTTCTTC
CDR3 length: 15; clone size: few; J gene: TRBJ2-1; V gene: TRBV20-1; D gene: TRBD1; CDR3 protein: CSARGQGVSYNEQFF; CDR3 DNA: TGCAGTGCTAGGGGACAGGGGGTCTCCTACAATGAGCAGTTCTTC
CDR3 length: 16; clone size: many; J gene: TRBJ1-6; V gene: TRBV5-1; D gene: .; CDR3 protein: CASSLRRGAGNSPLHF; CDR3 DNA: TGCGCCAGCAGCTTGCGGAGGGGGGCTGGTAATTCACCCCTCCACTTT
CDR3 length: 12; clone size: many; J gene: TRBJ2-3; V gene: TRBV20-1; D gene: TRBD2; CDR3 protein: CSAGGRPDTQYF; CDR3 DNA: TGCAGTGCGGGCGGGAGGCCAGATACGCAGTATTTT
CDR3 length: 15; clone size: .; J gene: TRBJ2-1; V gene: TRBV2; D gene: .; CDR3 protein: CASSVGGASYNEQFF; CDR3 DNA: TGTGCCAGCAGTGTAGGGGGGGCGTCCTACAATGAGCAGTTCTTC
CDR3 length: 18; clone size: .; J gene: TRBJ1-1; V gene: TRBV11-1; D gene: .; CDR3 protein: CASSGGWTVGRSNTEAFF; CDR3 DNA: TGTGCCAGCAGCGGGGGGTGGACGGTTGGAAGGTCGAACACTGAAGCTTTCTTT
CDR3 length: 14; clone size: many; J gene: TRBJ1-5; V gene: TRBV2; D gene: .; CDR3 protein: CASMARDGNQPQHF; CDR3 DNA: TGTGCCAGCATGGCCAGGGACGGCAATCAGCCCCAGCATTTT
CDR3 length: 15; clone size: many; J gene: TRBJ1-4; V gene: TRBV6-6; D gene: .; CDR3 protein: CASSYSVATNEKLFF; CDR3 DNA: TGTGCCAGCAGTTACAGCGTTGCAACTAATGAAAAACTGTTTTTT
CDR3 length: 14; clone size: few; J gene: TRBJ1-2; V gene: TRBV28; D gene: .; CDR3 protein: CASAVGGTNYGYTF; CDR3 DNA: TGTGCCAGCGCGGTCGGAGGGACTAACTATGGCTACACCTTC
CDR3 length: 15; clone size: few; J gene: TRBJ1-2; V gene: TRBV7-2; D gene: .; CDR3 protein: CASSIVPQGNYGYTF; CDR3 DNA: TGTGCCAGCAGCATAGTCCCACAGGGTAACTATGGCTACACCTTC
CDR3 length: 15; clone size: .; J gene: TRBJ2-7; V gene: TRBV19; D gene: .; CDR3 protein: CASSIGRKLSYEQYF; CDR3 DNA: TGTGCCAGTAGTATAGGTCGGAAACTCTCCTACGAGCAGTACTTC
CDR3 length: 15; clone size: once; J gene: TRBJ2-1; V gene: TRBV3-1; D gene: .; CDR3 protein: CASSQGAQGRHEQFF; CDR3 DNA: TGTGCCAGCAGCCAAGGGGCACAGGGCCGCCACGAGCAGTTCTTC
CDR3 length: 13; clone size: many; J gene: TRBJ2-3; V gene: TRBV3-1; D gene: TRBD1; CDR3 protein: CASSQARQGTQYF; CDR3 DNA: TGTGCCAGCAGCCAAGCCCGACAGGGTACGCAGTATTTT
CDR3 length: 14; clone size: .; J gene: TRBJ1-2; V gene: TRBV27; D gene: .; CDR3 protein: CASSLRGTIDGYTF; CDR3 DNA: TGTGCCAGCAGTTTAAGAGGGACAATCGATGGCTACACCTTC
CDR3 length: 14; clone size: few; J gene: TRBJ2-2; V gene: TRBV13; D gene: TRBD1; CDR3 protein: CASSPGQITGELFF; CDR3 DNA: TGTGCCAGCAGCCCGGGACAGATCACCGGGGAGCTGTTTTTT
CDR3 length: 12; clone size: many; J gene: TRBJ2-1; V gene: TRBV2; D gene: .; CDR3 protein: CASSLDSNEQFF; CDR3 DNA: TGTGCCAGCAGCCTAGACAGCAATGAGCAGTTCTTC
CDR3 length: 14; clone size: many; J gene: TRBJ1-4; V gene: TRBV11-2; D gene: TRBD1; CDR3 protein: CASRTGTGHEKLFF; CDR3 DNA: TGTGCCAGCAGAACCGGGACAGGGCATGAAAAACTGTTTTTT
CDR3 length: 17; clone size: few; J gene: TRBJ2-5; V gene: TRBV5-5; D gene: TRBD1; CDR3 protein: CASSSDRGGPLGETQYF; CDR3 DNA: TGTGCCAGCAGCTCGGACAGGGGCGGCCCCCTGGGTGAGACCCAGTACTTC
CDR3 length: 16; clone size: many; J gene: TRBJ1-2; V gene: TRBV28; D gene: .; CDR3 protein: CASTFSSAATDYGYTF; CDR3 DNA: TGTGCCAGCACCTTTAGTAGCGCAGCCACCGACTATGGCTACACCTTC
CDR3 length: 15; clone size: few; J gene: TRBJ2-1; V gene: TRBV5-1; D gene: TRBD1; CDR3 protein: CASSLRQGYHNEQFF; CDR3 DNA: TGCGCCAGCAGCCTAAGACAGGGCTATCACAATGAGCAGTTCTTC
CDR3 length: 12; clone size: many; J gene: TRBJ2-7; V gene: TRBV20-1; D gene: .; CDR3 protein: CSAPTSSYEQYF; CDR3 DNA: TGCAGTGCTCCCACATCTAGCTACGAGCAGTACTTC
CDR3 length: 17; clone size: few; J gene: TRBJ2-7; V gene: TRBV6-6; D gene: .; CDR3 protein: CASSYSTGGTETYEQYF; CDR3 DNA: TGTGCCAGCAGTTACTCGACTGGAGGGACAGAGACCTACGAGCAGTACTTC
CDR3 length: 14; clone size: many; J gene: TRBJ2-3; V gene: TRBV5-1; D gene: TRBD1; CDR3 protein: CASSLGQGVDTQYF; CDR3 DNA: TGCGCCAGCAGCTTGGGACAGGGCGTTGATACGCAGTATTTT
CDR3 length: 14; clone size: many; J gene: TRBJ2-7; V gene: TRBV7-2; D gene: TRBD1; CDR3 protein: CASSSFQGAYEQYF; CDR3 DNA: TGTGCCAGCAGCTCGTTTCAGGGGGCTTACGAGCAGTACTTC
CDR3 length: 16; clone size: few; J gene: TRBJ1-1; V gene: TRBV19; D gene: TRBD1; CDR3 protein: CASSIATGSMNTEAFF; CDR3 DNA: TGTGCCAGTAGTATCGCGACAGGGTCTATGAACACTGAAGCTTTCTTT
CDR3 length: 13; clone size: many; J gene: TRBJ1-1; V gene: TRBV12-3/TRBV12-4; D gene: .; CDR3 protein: CASSLGGGTEAFF; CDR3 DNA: TGTGCCAGCAGCCTCGGGGGGGGCACTGAAGCTTTCTTT
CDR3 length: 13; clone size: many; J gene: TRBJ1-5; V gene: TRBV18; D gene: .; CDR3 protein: CASSQQGLQPQHF; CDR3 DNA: TGTGCCAGCTCCCAGCAGGGACTTCAGCCCCAGCATTTT
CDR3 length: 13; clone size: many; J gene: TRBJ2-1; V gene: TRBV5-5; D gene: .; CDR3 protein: CASSLGVDNEQFF; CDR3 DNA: TGTGCCAGCAGCTTGGGAGTGGACAATGAGCAGTTCTTC
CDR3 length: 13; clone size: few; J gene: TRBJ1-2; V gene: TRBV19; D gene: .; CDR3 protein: CASSPRPGAGYTF; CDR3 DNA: TGTGCCAGTAGTCCCAGGCCAGGGGCGGGCTACACCTTC
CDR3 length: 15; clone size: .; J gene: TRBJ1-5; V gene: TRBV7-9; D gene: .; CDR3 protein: CATGGQGGGNQPQHF; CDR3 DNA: TGTGCCACCGGAGGGCAGGGAGGAGGCAATCAGCCCCAGCATTTT
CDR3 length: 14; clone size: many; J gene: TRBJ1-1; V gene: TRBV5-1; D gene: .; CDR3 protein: CASSLRAMNTEAFF; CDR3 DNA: TGCGCCAGCAGCTTGCGGGCGATGAACACTGAAGCTTTCTTT
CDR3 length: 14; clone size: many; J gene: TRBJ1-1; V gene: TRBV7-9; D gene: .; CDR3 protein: CASSTGQMNTEAFF; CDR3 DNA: TGTGCCAGCAGTACCGGACAGATGAACACTGAAGCTTTCTTT
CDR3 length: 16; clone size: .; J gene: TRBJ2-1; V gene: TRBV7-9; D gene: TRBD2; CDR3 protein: CASSPGTSGGGGEQFF; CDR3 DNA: TGTGCCAGCAGCCCCGGGACTAGCGGGGGGGGGGGTGAGCAGTTCTTC
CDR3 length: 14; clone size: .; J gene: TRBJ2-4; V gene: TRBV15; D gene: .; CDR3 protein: CATSRNQGGNIQYF; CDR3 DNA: TGTGCCACCAGCAGAAACCAGGGGGGAAACATTCAGTACTTC
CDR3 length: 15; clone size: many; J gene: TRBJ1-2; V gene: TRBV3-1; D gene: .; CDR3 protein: CASSQEAVRSYGYTF; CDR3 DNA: TGTGCCAGCAGCCAAGAAGCAGTTCGATCCTATGGCTACACCTTC
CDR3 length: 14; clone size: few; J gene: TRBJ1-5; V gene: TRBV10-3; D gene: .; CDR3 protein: CAIGGEDGNQPQHF; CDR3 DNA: TGTGCCATCGGGGGGGAGGACGGCAATCAGCCCCAGCATTTT
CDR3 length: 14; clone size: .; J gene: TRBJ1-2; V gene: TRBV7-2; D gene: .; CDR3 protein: CASSRAGANYGYTF; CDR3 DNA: TGTGCCAGCAGCCGGGCGGGAGCTAACTATGGCTACACCTTC
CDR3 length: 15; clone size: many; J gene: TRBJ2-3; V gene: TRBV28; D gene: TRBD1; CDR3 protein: CASSLGGQGTDTQYF; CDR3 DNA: TGTGCCAGCAGTCTCGGCGGACAGGGCACAGATACGCAGTATTTT
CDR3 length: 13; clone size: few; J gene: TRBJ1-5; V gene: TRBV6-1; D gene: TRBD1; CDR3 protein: CASSSQGGEPQHF; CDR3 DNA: TGTGCCAGCAGTTCGCAGGGGGGCGAGCCCCAGCATTTT
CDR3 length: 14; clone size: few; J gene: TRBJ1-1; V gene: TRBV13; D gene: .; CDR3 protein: CASSLWQGGTEAFF; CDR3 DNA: TGTGCCAGCAGCTTATGGCAGGGAGGGACTGAAGCTTTCTTT
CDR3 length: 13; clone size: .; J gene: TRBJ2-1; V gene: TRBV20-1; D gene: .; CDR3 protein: CSARRSLNNEQFF; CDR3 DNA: TGCAGTGCTAGAAGGTCCCTAAACAATGAGCAGTTCTTC
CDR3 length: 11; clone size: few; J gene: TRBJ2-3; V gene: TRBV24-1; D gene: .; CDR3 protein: CATSLTDTQYF; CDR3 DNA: TGTGCCACGTCATTGACAGATACGCAGTATTTT
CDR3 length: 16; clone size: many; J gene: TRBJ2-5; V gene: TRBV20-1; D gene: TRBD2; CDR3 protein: CSAREASGGLQETQYF; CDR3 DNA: TGCAGTGCTAGAGAGGCTAGCGGGGGCCTCCAAGAGACCCAGTACTTC
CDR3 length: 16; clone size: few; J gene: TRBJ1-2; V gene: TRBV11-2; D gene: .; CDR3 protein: CASSLDQAGSLDGYTF; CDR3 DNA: TGTGCCAGCAGCTTAGATCAGGCAGGATCCCTTGATGGCTACACCTTC